This entry describes one T cell receptor (beta chain). Its antigen remains unidentified. The CDR3 totals 12 residues. V was shortened by 5 bases and J by 4 bases, with 9 bases between the two germline ends. Germline assignment: CDR1 GTSNPN and CDR2 SVGIG (reference sequence). PCR involved 60 Vbeta and 13 Jbeta primers. Sequencing was performed with immunoSEQ multiplex PCR; in TCRdb, only in-frame clones are kept and a portion is missing. The table records about 100,000 clones, around 85% of them present only once. This sample was taken from a study of cytomegalovirus exposure and HLA in healthy donors. Overall study results and limits: The classifier was said to identify cytomegalovirus status with high specificity and sensitivity. Across donors, sequencing depth was assumed by presence/absence analyses to be roughly uniform. After further analysis at a later stage, 16,951 TCR beta sequences were associated with HLA alleles at 0.05 false discovery rate. V- and J-gene trimming of TCR beta was linked (in a later analysis) to a missense DCLRE1C variant.

Sequencing was done on a sample of PBMCs. The sequence derives from a man aged 40-55 years in good health and CMV-seropositive. V is TRBV30 and J is TRBJ1-3; no definite D call. CDR3 loop: CAWGSGGNTIYF. CDR3 DNA: TGTGCCTGGGGGAGTGGCGGAAACACCATATATTTT.